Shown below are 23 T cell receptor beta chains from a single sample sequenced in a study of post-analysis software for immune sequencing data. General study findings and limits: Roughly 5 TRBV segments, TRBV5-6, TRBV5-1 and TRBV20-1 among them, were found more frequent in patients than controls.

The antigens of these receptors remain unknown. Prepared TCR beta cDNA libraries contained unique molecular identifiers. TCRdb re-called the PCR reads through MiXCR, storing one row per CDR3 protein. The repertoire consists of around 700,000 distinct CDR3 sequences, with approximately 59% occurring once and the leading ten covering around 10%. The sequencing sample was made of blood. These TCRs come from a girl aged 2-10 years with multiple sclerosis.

CDR3 DNA sequence: TGCAGCGTTGTGAGGGCAGGAGGTGAGACCCAGTACTTC. Its protein product is CSVVRAGGETQYF. The chain combines TRBV29-1 with TRBJ2-5, with TRBD2 as a possible D gene (5 bases). V lost 4 bases, J lost 5 bases, and 14 bases lay in between. The germline gives CDR1 SQVTM, CDR2 ANQGSEA. The CDR3 runs to 13 residues.

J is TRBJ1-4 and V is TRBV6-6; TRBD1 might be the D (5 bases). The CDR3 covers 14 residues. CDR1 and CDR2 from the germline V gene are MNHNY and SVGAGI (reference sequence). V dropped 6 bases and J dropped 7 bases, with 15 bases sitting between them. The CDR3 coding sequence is TGTGCCAGCAGGACGGGGGTCGGGGGTGAAAAACTGTTTTTT. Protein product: CASRTGVGGEKLFF.

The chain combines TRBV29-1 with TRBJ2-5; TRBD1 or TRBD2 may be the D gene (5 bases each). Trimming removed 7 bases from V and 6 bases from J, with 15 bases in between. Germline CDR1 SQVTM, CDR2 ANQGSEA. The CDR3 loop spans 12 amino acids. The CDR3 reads CSAGTGGKTQYF. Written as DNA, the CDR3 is TGCAGCGCAGGGACGGGTGGAAAGACCCAGTACTTC.

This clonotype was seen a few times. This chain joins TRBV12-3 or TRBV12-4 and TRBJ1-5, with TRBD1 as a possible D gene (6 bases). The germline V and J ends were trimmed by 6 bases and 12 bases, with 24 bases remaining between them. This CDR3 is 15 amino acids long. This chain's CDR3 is CASSLGGLGTSVQHF. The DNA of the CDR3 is TGTGCCAGCAGCCTAGGGGGGCTTGGAACCTCAGTCCAGCATTTT.

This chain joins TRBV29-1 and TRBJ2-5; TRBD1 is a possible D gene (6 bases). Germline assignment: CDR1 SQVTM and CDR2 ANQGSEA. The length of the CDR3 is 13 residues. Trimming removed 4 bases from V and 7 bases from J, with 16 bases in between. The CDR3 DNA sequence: TGCAGCGTTGGGGGCGTACTAGGGGGGACCCAGTACTTC. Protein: CSVGGVLGGTQYF.

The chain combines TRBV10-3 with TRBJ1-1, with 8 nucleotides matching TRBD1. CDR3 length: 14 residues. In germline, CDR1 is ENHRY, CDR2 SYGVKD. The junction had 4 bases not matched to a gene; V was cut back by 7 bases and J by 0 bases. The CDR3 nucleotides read TGTGCCATCACCCGGACAGGGATGAACACTGAAGCTTTCTTT. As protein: CAITRTGMNTEAFF.

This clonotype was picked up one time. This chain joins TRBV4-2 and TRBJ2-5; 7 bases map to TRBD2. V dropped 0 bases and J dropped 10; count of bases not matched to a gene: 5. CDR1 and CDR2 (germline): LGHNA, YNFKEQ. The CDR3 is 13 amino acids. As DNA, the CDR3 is TGTGCCAGCAGCCAAGATGAGCGGGGCTACCAGTACTTC. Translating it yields CASSQDERGYQYF.

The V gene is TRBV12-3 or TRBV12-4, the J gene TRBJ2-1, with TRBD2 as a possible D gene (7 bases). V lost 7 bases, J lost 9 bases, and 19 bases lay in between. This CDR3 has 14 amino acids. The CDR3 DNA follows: TGTGCCAGCATCATAGGGGGGAGGGCTCTTGAGCAGTTCTTC. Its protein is CASIIGGRALEQFF.

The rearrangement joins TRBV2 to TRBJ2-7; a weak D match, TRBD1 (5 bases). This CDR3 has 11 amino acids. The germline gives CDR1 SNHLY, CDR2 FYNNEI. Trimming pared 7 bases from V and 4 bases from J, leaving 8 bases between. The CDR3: CASIKGYEQYF. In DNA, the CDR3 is TGTGCCAGCATCAAGGGGTACGAGCAGTACTTC. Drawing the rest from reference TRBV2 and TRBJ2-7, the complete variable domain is EPEVTQTPSHQVTQMGQEVILRCVPISNHLYFYWYRQILGQKVEFLVSFYNNEISEKSEIFDDQFSVERPDGSNFTLKIRSTKLEDSAMYFCASIKGYEQYFGPGTRLTVT.

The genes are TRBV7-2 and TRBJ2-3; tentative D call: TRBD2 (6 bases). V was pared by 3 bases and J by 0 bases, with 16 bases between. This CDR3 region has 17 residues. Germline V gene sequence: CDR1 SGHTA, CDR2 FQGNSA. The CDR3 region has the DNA TGTGCCAGCAGCTTCCCTGTTAGCGGCCTGAGCACAGATACGCAGTATTTT. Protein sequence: CASSFPVSGLSTDTQYF.

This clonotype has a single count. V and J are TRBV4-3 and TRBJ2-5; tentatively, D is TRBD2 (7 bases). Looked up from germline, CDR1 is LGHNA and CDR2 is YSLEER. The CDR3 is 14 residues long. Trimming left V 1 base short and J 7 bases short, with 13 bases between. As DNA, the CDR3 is TGCGCCAGCAGCCAAGGGACGGCGGGGGCGACCCAGTACTTC. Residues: CASSQGTAGATQYF.

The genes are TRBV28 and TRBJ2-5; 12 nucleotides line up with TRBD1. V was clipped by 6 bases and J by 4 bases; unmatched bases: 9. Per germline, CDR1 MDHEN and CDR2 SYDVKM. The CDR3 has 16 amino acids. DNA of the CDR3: TGTGCCAGCAGGCCTCCGGGACAGGGGGCTTCAGAGACCCAGTACTTC. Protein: CASRPPGQGASETQYF.

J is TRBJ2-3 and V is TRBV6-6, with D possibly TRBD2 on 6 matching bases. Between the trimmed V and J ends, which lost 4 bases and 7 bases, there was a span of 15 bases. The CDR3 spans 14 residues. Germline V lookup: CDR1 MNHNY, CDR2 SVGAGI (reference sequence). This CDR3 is CASSFTSRRNTQYF. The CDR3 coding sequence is TGTGCCAGCAGTTTTACTAGCCGGAGGAATACGCAGTATTTT.

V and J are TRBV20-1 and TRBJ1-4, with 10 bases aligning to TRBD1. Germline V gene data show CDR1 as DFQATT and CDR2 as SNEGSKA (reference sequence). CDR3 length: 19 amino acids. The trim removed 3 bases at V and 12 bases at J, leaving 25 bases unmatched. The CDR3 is CSASSEASGQGSLGVELFF. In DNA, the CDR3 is TGCAGTGCTAGCAGTGAGGCCTCGGGACAGGGGAGCTTGGGGGTGGAACTGTTTTTT.

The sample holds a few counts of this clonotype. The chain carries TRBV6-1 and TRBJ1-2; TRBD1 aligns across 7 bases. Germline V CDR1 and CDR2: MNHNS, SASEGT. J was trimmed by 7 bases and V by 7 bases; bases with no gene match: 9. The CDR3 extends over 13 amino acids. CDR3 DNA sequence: TGTGCCAGCATGAGGGGGCGCGACTGTGGCTACACCTTC. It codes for CASMRGRDCGYTF.

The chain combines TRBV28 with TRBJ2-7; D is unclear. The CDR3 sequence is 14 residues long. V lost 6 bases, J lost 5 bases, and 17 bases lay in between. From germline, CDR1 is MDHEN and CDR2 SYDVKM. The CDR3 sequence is CASRTTETLHEQYF. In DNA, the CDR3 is TGTGCCAGCAGGACAACAGAGACGTTACACGAGCAGTACTTC.

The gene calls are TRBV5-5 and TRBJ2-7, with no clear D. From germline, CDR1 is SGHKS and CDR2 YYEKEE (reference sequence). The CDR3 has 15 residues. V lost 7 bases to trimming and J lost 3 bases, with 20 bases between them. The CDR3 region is CASGQLWRPDYEQYF. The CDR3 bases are TGTGCCAGCGGCCAACTCTGGAGACCAGACTACGAGCAGTACTTC.

CDR3 coding DNA: TGCAGCGTTGGAGGGGCAGGGCCCTCCCCCGAAGCTTTCTTT. Encoded protein: CSVGGAGPSPEAFF. This sequence joins TRBV29-1 and TRBJ1-1; tentatively, D is TRBD1 (5 bases). The CDR3 has 14 amino acids. With 4 bases removed from V and 8 bases from J, the gap between germline ends came to 20 bases. Germline V CDR1 and CDR2: SQVTM, ANQGSEA.

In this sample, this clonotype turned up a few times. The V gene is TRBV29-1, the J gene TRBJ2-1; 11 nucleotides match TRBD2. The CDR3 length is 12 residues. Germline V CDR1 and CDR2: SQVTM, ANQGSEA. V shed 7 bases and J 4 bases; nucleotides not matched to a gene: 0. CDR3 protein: CSGLAGYNEQFF. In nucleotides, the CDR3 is TGCAGCGGACTAGCGGGATACAATGAGCAGTTCTTC.

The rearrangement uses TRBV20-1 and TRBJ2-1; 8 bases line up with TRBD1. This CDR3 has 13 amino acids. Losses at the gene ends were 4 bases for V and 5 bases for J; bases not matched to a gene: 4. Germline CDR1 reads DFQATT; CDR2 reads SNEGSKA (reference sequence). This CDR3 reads CSATPDRDNEQFF. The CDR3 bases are TGCAGTGCTACCCCGGACAGGGACAATGAGCAGTTCTTC.

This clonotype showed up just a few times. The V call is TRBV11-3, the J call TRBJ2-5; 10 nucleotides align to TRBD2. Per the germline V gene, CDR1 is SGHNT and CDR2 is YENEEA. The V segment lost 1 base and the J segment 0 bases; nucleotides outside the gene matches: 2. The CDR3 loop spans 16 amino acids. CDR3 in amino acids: CASSLGTSGNQETQYF. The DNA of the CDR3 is TGTGCCAGCAGCTTAGGGACTAGCGGTAACCAAGAGACCCAGTACTTC. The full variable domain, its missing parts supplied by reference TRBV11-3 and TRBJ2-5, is EAGVVQSPRYKIIEKKQPVAFWCNPISGHNTLYWYLQNLGQGPELLIRYENEEAVDDSQLPKDRFSAERLKGVDSTLKIQPAELGDSAVYLCASSLGTSGNQETQYFGPGTRLLVL.

CDR3 protein: CAWSPRIDTQYF. CDR3 DNA: TGTGCCTGGAGTCCCCGGATAGATACGCAGTATTTT. The chain has TRBV30 and TRBJ2-3; D gene unclear. Germline loops: CDR1 GTSNPN, CDR2 SVGIG (reference sequence). Deletions cut 2 bases from V and 5 bases from J, with 8 bases between. This CDR3 spans 12 amino acids. Together with reference TRBV30 and TRBJ2-3, the CDR3 gives the full variable domain: SQTIHQWPATLVQPVGSPLSLECTVEGTSNPNLYWYRQAAGRGLQLLFYSVGIGQISSEVPQNLSASRPQDRQFILSSKKLLLSDSGFYLCAWSPRIDTQYFGPGTRLTVL.

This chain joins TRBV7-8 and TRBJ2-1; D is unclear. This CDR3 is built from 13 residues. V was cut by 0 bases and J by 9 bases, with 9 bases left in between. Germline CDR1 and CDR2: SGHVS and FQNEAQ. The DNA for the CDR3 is TGTGCCAGCAGCTTAGCCTCGGTGGGTGAGCAGTTCTTC. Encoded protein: CASSLASVGEQFF.